These 3 T cell receptor beta chains originate from one sample sequenced in a study of blood T cell repertoires in COVID-19. Produced via immunoSEQ multiplex PCR; TCRdb's table is partial and in-frame only. The sample lists some 60,000 clones; approximately 86% were seen once. The sample taken for sequencing was peripheral blood. The receptors were gathered from a man aged 70-80 years with acute or convalescent COVID-19.

The gene calls are TRBV9 and TRBJ2-5; tentatively, D is TRBD1 (5 bases). The CDR3 is 15 residues long. Germline values: CDR1 SGDLS, CDR2 YYNGEE. The V and J ends lost 2 bases and 2 bases respectively, with 13 bases between them. The CDR3 here is CASSVDPDRQETQYF. The CDR3 DNA reads TGTGCCAGCAGCGTCGATCCAGACAGACAAGAGACCCAGTACTTC.

This clone has only a few counts. This chain links TRBV5-4 with TRBJ1-2; TRBD1 agrees at 9 bases. The CDR3 has 14 residues. Germline loops: CDR1 SGHNT, CDR2 YYREEE (reference sequence). The ends lost 3 bases at V and 6 bases at J; junction bases unmatched: 6. This chain's CDR3 is CASSWVTGGHGYTF. Here the CDR3 DNA reads TGTGCCAGCAGCTGGGTCACAGGGGGCCATGGCTACACCTTC. Supplemented by reference TRBV5-4 and TRBJ1-2, the full variable domain reads ETGVTQSPTHLIKTRGQQVTLRCSSQSGHNTVSWYQQALGQGPQFIFQYYREEENGRGNFPPRFSGLQFPNYSSELNVNALELDDSALYLCASSWVTGGHGYTFGSGTRLTVV.

The chain has TRBV10-3 and TRBJ2-3; 9 nucleotides align to TRBD1. CDR1 and CDR2 (germline): ENHRY, SYGVKD. The J segment lost 3 bases and the V segment lost 3 bases, leaving 7 bases of the junction unmatched. The CDR3 sequence is 16 residues long. DNA for the CDR3: TGTGCCATCAGTGAAACCGGGACAGGGTCAACAGATACGCAGTATTTT. Amino acids: CAISETGTGSTDTQYF.